The 21 T cell receptor beta chains in this list originate from one sample, sequenced in a study of T cell changes during pregnancy in multiple sclerosis. Here immunoSEQ multiplex PCR was the method, and the copy in TCRdb shows in-frame clones only, minus some. The table includes 65,000 to 85,000 clones, approximately 90% detected once. Sequencing used peripheral blood, obtained in the second trimester of pregnancy. All receptors come from a female donor with multiple sclerosis, enrolled in a pregnancy study.

The V call is TRBV5-1, the J call TRBJ1-2, with 7 nucleotides matching TRBD1. CDR1 and CDR2 (germline): SGHRS, YFSETQ. Trimming removed 3 bases from V and 4 bases from J; junction bases left unmatched: 6. This CDR3 has 14 amino acids. The CDR3 DNA follows: TGCGCCAGCAGCTCCCAAGGGGGCGGCTATGGCTACACCTTC. This encodes CASSSQGGGYGYTF. The full variable domain, rest sourced from reference TRBV5-1 and TRBJ1-2, is KAGVTQTPRYLIKTRGQQVTLSCSPISGHRSVSWYQQTPGQGLQFLFEYFSETQRNKGNFPGRFSGRQFSNSRSEMNVSTLELGDSALYLCASSSQGGGYGYTFGSGTRLTVV.

The sample holds one count of this clone. DNA for the CDR3: TGCAGCACCTCGGGGGAGGTGGCTGAAGCTTTCTTT. Translation: CSTSGEVAEAFF. The rearrangement links TRBV29-1 to TRBJ1-1; tentatively, D is TRBD1 (5 bases). The V end lost 8 bases, the J end lost 6 bases, and 16 bases lay between the germline ends. Germline V gene sequence: CDR1 SQVTM, CDR2 ANQGSEA. There are 12 residues in the CDR3.

This chain links TRBV5-6 with TRBJ1-2, with 12 bases fitting TRBD1. The germline gives CDR1 SGHDT, CDR2 YYEEEE. This CDR3 is 15 amino acids long. The V and J ends lost 3 bases and 7 bases, in that order; junction bases with no gene match: 7. For the CDR3, the DNA is TGTGCCAGCAGCTCTATGGGACAGGGGGCAGTTGGCTACACCTTC. As protein: CASSSMGQGAVGYTF. The full variable domain, with the rest looked up from reference TRBV5-6 and TRBJ1-2, is DAGVTQSPTHLIKTRGQQVTLRCSPKSGHDTVSWYQQALGQGPQFIFQYYEEEERQRGNFPDRFSGHQFPNYSSELNVNALLLGDSALYLCASSSMGQGAVGYTFGSGTRLTVV.

The gene calls are TRBV29-1 and TRBJ2-3; 9 positions match TRBD1. The germline CDR1 and CDR2 sequences are SQVTM and ANQGSEA. Trimming cost V 4 bases and J 4 bases; bases outside gene matches: 9. The CDR3 totals 15 residues. CDR3 nucleotide sequence: TGCAGCGTTGTGGTCCCCCGACAGGGGGCAGATACGCAGTATTTT. Amino acid sequence: CSVVVPRQGADTQYF.

This clone came up once. The rearrangement joins TRBV19 to TRBJ2-3; D unresolved. This CDR3 has 12 residues. CDR1 and CDR2 from the germline V gene are LNHDA and SQIVND (reference sequence). V shed 5 bases and J shed 3 bases, with 6 bases lying between them. The CDR3 is CASSAATDTQYF. The CDR3 DNA reads TGTGCCAGTAGTGCGGCTACAGATACGCAGTATTTT.

The chain recombines TRBV21-1 with TRBJ1-3; TRBD1 was called by the table and not checked on the DNA. TRBV21-1 is given as a pseudogene. The CDR3 has 14 residues. CDR3 sequence: CASSKDRATDTIYF. The CDR3 DNA sequence: TGTGCCAGCAGCAAGGACAGGGCAACGGACACCATATATTTT.

The J gene is TRBJ2-2, the V gene TRBV29-1; D ambiguous. Trimming took off 4 bases at V and 1 base at J, with 4 bases between the two ends. Germline V CDR1 and CDR2: SQVTM, ANQGSEA. The CDR3 has 12 residues. CDR3 residues: CSVGQNTGELFF. DNA of the CDR3: TGCAGCGTTGGACAGAACACCGGGGAGCTGTTTTTT.

The chain joins TRBV25-1 to TRBJ1-5, with 8 nucleotides matching TRBD1. The V gene's germline CDR1 is MGHDK and CDR2 SYGVNS. Trimming at V came to 3 bases and at J to 3 bases, leaving 7 bases not matched to a gene. This CDR3 has 16 amino acids. The CDR3 DNA is TGTGCCAGCAGTGAGGGACAGGCATTACCCAATCAGCCCCAGCATTTT. Translating it yields CASSEGQALPNQPQHF. Looking up the rest from reference TRBV25-1 and TRBJ1-5 gives the full variable domain: EADIYQTPRYLVIGTGKKITLECSQTMGHDKMYWYQQDPGMELHLIHYSYGVNSTEKGDLSSESTVSRIRTEHFPLTLESARPSHTSQYLCASSEGQALPNQPQHFGDGTRLSIL.

The chain is built from TRBV9 and TRBJ2-4; 14 bases map to TRBD2. Germline CDR1 SGDLS, CDR2 YYNGEE. The CDR3 loop spans 20 amino acids. V shed 0 bases, J shed 0 bases, and the junction held 8 bases outside the gene matches. The CDR3 region is CASSVVMTSGRDIAKNIQYF. The CDR3 nucleotides are TGTGCCAGCAGCGTAGTAATGACTAGCGGGAGGGATATAGCCAAAAACATTCAGTACTTC.

V gene TRBV9 combines with J gene TRBJ1-1; 7 nucleotides line up with TRBD1. CDR1 and CDR2 from the germline V gene are SGDLS and YYNGEE. V dropped 0 bases and J dropped 6; count of bases not matched to a gene: 8. The CDR3 has 15 amino acids. CDR3 sequence reads: CASSVVGGGRAEAFF. As DNA, the CDR3 is TGTGCCAGCAGCGTAGTCGGAGGGGGCAGAGCTGAAGCTTTCTTT.

The chain combines TRBV4-3 with TRBJ2-7, with D unclear. CDR1 LGHNA and CDR2 YSLEER come from the germline V gene. The CDR3 is 13 residues long. The V end was cut by 4 bases, the J end by 2 bases, with 9 bases between. Written as DNA, the CDR3 is TGCGCCAGCAGCCTCTGGCTTACCTACGAGCAGTACTTC. The encoded protein is CASSLWLTYEQYF.

V and J are TRBV4-2 and TRBJ1-5; 9 bases fit TRBD1. Germline V CDR1 and CDR2: LGHNA, YNFKEQ. The CDR3 is made up of 16 amino acids. The V segment lost 2 bases and the J segment 4 bases; nucleotides outside the gene matches: 6. CDR3 sequence: CASSQLQDRGNQPQHF. DNA of the CDR3: TGTGCCAGCAGCCAACTACAGGACAGGGGTAATCAGCCCCAGCATTTT.

The gene calls are TRBV2 and TRBJ2-1; 7 nucleotides agree with TRBD2. Germline V gene data show CDR1 as SNHLY and CDR2 as FYNNEI. The CDR3 totals 13 residues. Trimming took 5 bases from V and 5 from J; bases not matched to a gene: 3. Here the CDR3 reads CASSLGRDNEQFF. The CDR3 DNA reads TGTGCCAGCAGTTTGGGGAGGGACAATGAGCAGTTCTTC. The complete variable domain, with remaining parts taken from reference TRBV2 and TRBJ2-1, reads EPEVTQTPSHQVTQMGQEVILRCVPISNHLYFYWYRQILGQKVEFLVSFYNNEISEKSEIFDDQFSVERPDGSNFTLKIRSTKLEDSAMYFCASSLGRDNEQFFGPGTRLTVL.

This chain connects TRBV2 to TRBJ2-7, with D maybe TRBD2 (5 bases). This CDR3 is 15 amino acids long. Germline CDR1 is SNHLY and CDR2 is FYNNEI. V gave up 2 bases and J gave up 0 bases, with 11 bases separating them. CDR3 bases: TGTGCCAGCAGTGAACAGTCCACTAGCTCCTACGAGCAGTACTTC. Translation: CASSEQSTSSYEQYF.

The chain has TRBV5-4 and TRBJ2-1; no firm D call. CDR3 length equals 14 residues. V shed 1 base and J shed 9 bases, with 14 bases lying between them. Germline V gene data show CDR1 as SGHNT and CDR2 as YYREEE (reference sequence). The CDR3 region is CASSLKRRLGEQFF. CDR3 sequence (DNA): TGTGCCAGCAGCTTGAAACGACGACTTGGTGAGCAGTTCTTC.

The chain couples TRBV11-3 to TRBJ1-1, with D unclear. The CDR3 totals 13 residues. Between the trimmed V and J ends, which lost 1 base and 5 bases, there was a span of 8 bases. CDR1 is SGHNT and CDR2 is YENEEA in the germline V gene. The CDR3 is CASSLARGTEAFF. The CDR3 DNA sequence: TGTGCCAGCAGCTTAGCCCGAGGGACTGAAGCTTTCTTT.

The chain joins TRBV11-2 to TRBJ1-1, with D unresolved. The V end lost 2 bases, the J end lost 2 bases, and 9 bases lay between the germline ends. The germline V gene encodes CDR1 SGHAT and CDR2 FQNNGV. This CDR3 spans 14 amino acids. The CDR3 protein is CASSLKQYNTEAFF. CDR3 DNA: TGTGCCAGCAGCTTAAAACAGTATAACACTGAAGCTTTCTTT.

The V and J genes are TRBV4-3 and TRBJ2-1; 8 nucleotides line up with TRBD1. CDR1 LGHNA and CDR2 YSLEER come from the germline V gene. V trimming: 1 base; J trimming: 8 bases; junction bases outside the gene matches: 10. The CDR3 extends over 16 amino acids. CDR3 sequence reads: CASSQGQGPLSDEQFF. CDR3 coding DNA: TGCGCCAGCAGCCAAGGACAGGGGCCACTCTCGGATGAGCAGTTCTTC.

This clone was seen a single time. V usage is TRBV6-6 and J usage is TRBJ2-3, with 8 bases identical to TRBD1. Germline CDR1 and CDR2: MNHNY and SVGAGI (reference sequence). CDR3 length: 15 residues. V dropped 8 bases and J dropped 5; count of bases not matched to a gene: 12. The CDR3 protein is CASERTGSSVDTQYF. In DNA form, the CDR3 reads TGTGCCAGCGAACGGACAGGGTCGTCCGTAGATACGCAGTATTTT.

This chain connects TRBV6-5 to TRBJ2-7, with no clear D. The V and J ends lost 5 bases and 5 bases respectively, with 16 bases between them. Germline-derived CDR1 and CDR2 are MNHEY and SVGAGI. This CDR3 spans 14 amino acids. The CDR3 DNA sequence: TGTGCCAGCAGTCCACCCTGGTCAGGTCACGAGCAGTACTTC. This encodes CASSPPWSGHEQYF.

The chain is built from TRBV6-5 and TRBJ2-1; no firm D call. CDR1 is MNHEY and CDR2 is SVGAGI in the germline V gene. V lost 2 bases and J lost 4, with 15 bases in between. The CDR3 totals 16 residues. Here the CDR3 reads CASSYVYSLSYNEQFF. The CDR3 region has the DNA TGTGCCAGCAGTTACGTTTACAGTTTAAGTTACAATGAGCAGTTCTTC.